A single sample gave rise to the 17 T cell receptor beta chains below, sequenced in a study of human T cells and chemical hapten exposure. Time point reported: patch test 3, about 24 weeks after DPC sensitization. The treatment here: therapeutic diphenylcyclopropenone sensitization with weekly scalp DPC. TCRdb redid the calling of the RACE reads with MiXCR, one entry per CDR3 protein. The sample shows 50,000 to 60,000 distinct CDR3 sequences, 9.5% to 15% of them seen only once. The specimen was whole blood, collected in connection with sensitization to the hapten diphenylcyclopropenone (DPC). Receptor source: a young man with alopecia areata. Some clones in this sample may be carry-over from other donors' samples.

This clonotype was detected ten times or more. The rearrangement joins TRBV6-5 to TRBJ2-7, with 7 bases fitting TRBD1. Germline CDR1 reads MNHEY; CDR2 reads SVGAGI. Trimming removed 5 bases from V and 3 bases from J; junction bases left unmatched: 4. The CDR3 is 13 amino acids. The CDR3 region is CASSRDRGYEQYF. The CDR3 nucleotides are TGTGCCAGCAGTCGGGACAGAGGCTACGAGCAGTACTTC.

Remarks on this clonotype: This may be a read error: a much more frequent sequence differs by one nucleotide. J is TRBJ2-3 and V is TRBV5-1; D remains ambiguous. CDR1 and CDR2 from the germline V gene are SGHRS and YFSETQ. The CDR3 has 16 amino acids. CDR3 sequence: CVSSEATTTSTDTQYF. The CDR3 DNA follows: TGCGTCAGCAGCGAAGCTACAACCACAAGCACAGATACGCAGTATTTT.

Only a few counts were recorded for this clonotype. CDR3 amino acids: CASSWTSLQETQYF. In DNA, the CDR3 is TGTGCCAGCAGCTGGACTAGCCTTCAAGAGACCCAGTACTTC. V and J are TRBV7-6 and TRBJ2-5; 8 positions match TRBD2. Trimming removed 4 bases from V and 2 bases from J; junction bases left unmatched: 3. This CDR3 has 14 residues. CDR1 is SGHVS and CDR2 is FNYEAQ in the germline V gene. The full variable domain, completed using reference TRBV7-6 and TRBJ2-5, is GAGVSQSPRYKVTKRGQDVALRCDPISGHVSLYWYRQALGQGPEFLTYFNYEAQQDKSGLPNDRFSAERPEGSISTLTIQRTEQRDSAMYRCASSWTSLQETQYFGPGTRLLVL.

This clonotype was observed many times. The V gene is TRBV18, the J gene TRBJ2-7, with D perhaps assigned TRBD1 or TRBD2 (5 bases each). The V and J ends lost 0 bases and 4 bases respectively, with 19 bases between them. The CDR3 extends over 17 amino acids. CDR1 is KGHSH and CDR2 is LQKENI in the germline V gene. In DNA, the CDR3 is TGTGCCAGCTCACCACCGAGGTCGGGGCCCGTGAGTTACGAGCAGTACTTC. It is translated as CASSPPRSGPVSYEQYF.

In its sample, this clonotype was seen a few times. This chain uses TRBV28 with TRBJ2-7, with 8 bases identical to TRBD1. The CDR3 is 15 amino acids. Unmatched junction bases numbered 10, after V lost 4 bases and J lost 5 bases. Germline CDR1 reads MDHEN; CDR2 reads SYDVKM. The CDR3 DNA is TGTGCCAGCAGTTCCATTAAGGGACAGGTGCACGAGCAGTACTTC. Amino acids: CASSSIKGQVHEQYF.

This clonotype was seen at least ten times. This sequence joins TRBV5-5 and TRBJ2-2; D uncertain. Trimming stripped 1 base from V and 1 base from J, with 5 bases between. The CDR3 is 14 amino acids. Germline CDR1 SGHKS, CDR2 YYEKEE (reference sequence). CDR3 residues: CASSLNLNTGELFF. The DNA of the CDR3 is TGTGCCAGCAGCTTGAATTTGAACACCGGGGAGCTGTTTTTT.

This clonotype was recorded many times. V usage is TRBV30 and J usage is TRBJ1-4; D gene unclear. The CDR3 consists of 13 residues. CDR1 is GTSNPN, CDR2 SVGIG, per germline (reference sequence). Trimming removed 5 bases at V and 3 bases at J, with 10 bases between. For the CDR3, the DNA is TGTGCCTGGGATGGAATATCTAATGAAAAACTGTTTTTT. Amino acid sequence: CAWDGISNEKLFF.

As regards this clonotype: One base away lies a much larger clone, so this may be a sequencing read error. The V gene is TRBV29-1, the J gene TRBJ2-7; D is unresolved. Germline V CDR1 and CDR2: SQVTM, ANQGSEA. The CDR3 length is 12 residues. CDR3 loop: CSAFAAGYELYF. As DNA, the CDR3 is TGCAGCGCTTTCGCCGCCGGATACGAGCTGTACTTC.

This clonotype occurred many times. The chain recombines TRBV18 with TRBJ2-7; tentatively, D is TRBD1 (6 bases). The CDR3 consists of 13 residues. V shed 1 base and J shed 6 bases, with 10 bases lying between them. Germline-derived CDR1 and CDR2 are KGHSH and LQKENI. In DNA form, the CDR3 reads TGTGCCAGCTCACCACAACCCAGGGGCGAGCAGTACTTC. Amino acids: CASSPQPRGEQYF.

This clonotype has a count of ten or more. This chain uses TRBV18 with TRBJ2-3; D is unresolved. The V gene's germline CDR1 is KGHSH and CDR2 LQKENI. The V and J ends lost 2 bases and 1 base respectively, with 7 bases between them. CDR3 size: 14 residues. For the CDR3, the DNA is TGTGCCAGCTCACCAGATACAGGCACAGATACGCAGTATTTT. As protein: CASSPDTGTDTQYF.

This clonotype was picked up many times. This sequence joins TRBV7-6 and TRBJ2-1, with D perhaps TRBD1 or TRBD2 (5 bases each). CDR1 and CDR2 (germline): SGHVS, FNYEAQ. This CDR3 spans 17 amino acids. V dropped 5 bases and J dropped 2 bases, with 19 bases sitting between them. The CDR3 nucleotides are TGTGCCAGCAGCCCAAGGAGGCCAGGGAACCCCTACAATGAGCAGTTCTTC. It translates to CASSPRRPGNPYNEQFF.

The chain joins TRBV5-4 to TRBJ1-6, with a possible D match to TRBD1 (5 bases). The CDR3 has 15 residues. CDR1 SGHNT and CDR2 YYREEE come from the germline V gene (reference sequence). The germline V and J ends were trimmed by 0 bases and 9 bases, with 13 bases remaining between them. The CDR3 DNA sequence: TGTGCCAGCAGCTTGGAGGGGCAGCGCGGTTCACCCCTCCACTTT. It is translated as CASSLEGQRGSPLHF.

This clonotype was found a few times. The CDR3 sequence: CASSPGLAGDNEQFF. The CDR3 coding sequence is TGTGCCAGCAGTCCCGGACTAGCGGGGGACAATGAGCAGTTCTTC. This chain connects TRBV6-2 or TRBV6-3 to TRBJ2-1; 13 nucleotides match TRBD2. J gave up 5 bases and V 5 bases, and 3 bases lay outside the gene matches. Germline V lookup: CDR1 MNHEY, CDR2 SVGEGT. This CDR3 contains 15 residues.

The sample holds many counts of this clonotype. J is TRBJ2-3 and V is TRBV20-1, with D maybe TRBD1 (7 bases). The germline V gene encodes CDR1 DFQATT and CDR2 SNEGSKA (reference sequence). Trimming pared 6 bases from V and 5 bases from J, leaving 18 bases between. This CDR3 spans 14 amino acids. CDR3 protein: CSAEQGGRGDTQYF. The CDR3 DNA reads as TGCAGTGCCGAGCAGGGGGGCCGGGGAGATACGCAGTATTTT.

This clonotype was seen a handful of times. The V and J genes are TRBV7-8 and TRBJ2-3; D is uncertain. Trimming cost V 1 base and J 8 bases, with 10 bases left between them. Germline V CDR1 and CDR2: SGHVS, FQNEAQ. This CDR3 is built from 13 residues. The CDR3 nucleotides read TGTGCCAGCAGCTTAGTAGCAATGGGTACGCAGTATTTT. Encoded protein: CASSLVAMGTQYF. Variable domain in full (rest from reference TRBV7-8 and TRBJ2-3): GAGVSQSPRYKVAKRGQDVALRCDPISGHVSLFWYQQALGQGPEFLTYFQNEAQLDKSGLPSDRFFAERPEGSVSTLKIQRTQQEDSAVYLCASSLVAMGTQYFGPGTRLTVL.

Remarks on this clonotype: The junction does not match germline at one end; this may be a read error. J is TRBJ1-5 and V is TRBV28; D gene ambiguous. The V gene's germline CDR1 is MDHEN and CDR2 SYDVKM. The CDR3 covers 11 residues. The CDR3 region has the DNA TGTGCCGGCAGTAGCAATCAGCCCCAGCATTTT. It codes for CAGSSNQPQHF.

The CDR3 loop is CATSRRRDGYNEQFF. The CDR3 coding sequence is TGTGCCACCAGCAGACGCCGGGACGGATACAATGAGCAGTTCTTC. The V and J genes are TRBV15 and TRBJ2-1; perhaps D is TRBD1 or TRBD2 (5 bases each). Per the germline V gene, CDR1 is LNHNV and CDR2 is YYDKDF (reference sequence). Trimming took 2 bases from V and 4 from J, leaving 12 bases between them. The CDR3 is 15 amino acids.